These T cell receptor beta chains were read from a single sample in a study of blood T cells in healthy people across ages. TCRdb itself ran the 5' RACE reads through MiXCR, one entry per CDR3 protein. Of around 2 million distinct CDR3 sequences in the sample, around 42% are singletons; the top ten hold about 21%. The sample taken for sequencing was blood. Source of these receptors: a human donor in good health. Both conserved end residues are part of each CDR3. D genes are given only for firm matches. A clone size is listed for some rows: how often the clone was seen (once, few, many), or a class if it is expanded.

clone_size | j_call | d_call | v_call | cdr3_nt | cdr3_aa
few | TRBJ2-6 | - | TRBV4-2 | TGTGCCAGCAGCCAAGAGGGGACACCTTACTCTGGGGCCAACGTCCTGACTTTC | CASSQEGTPYSGANVLTF
- | TRBJ2-1 | TRBD1 | TRBV20-1 | TGCAGTGCTAGGGCTACGGGTGCCGGGACAGGCTGGAATGAGCGGTTCTTC | CSARATGAGTGWNERFF
- | TRBJ1-1 | - | TRBV20-1 | TGCAGTGCAAGAGAGACTTTCACTGAAGCTTTCTTT | CSARETFTEAFF
- | TRBJ2-3 | TRBD2 | TRBV12-3/TRBV12-4 | TGTGCCAGCAGTCCTCGACTAGCGGGGGATACGCAGTATTTT | CASSPRLAGDTQYF
- | TRBJ1-1 | - | TRBV20-1 | TGCAGTGCCTCGTATGAGGGGGTAGTCGGGAACACTGAAGCTTTCTTT | CSASYEGVVGNTEAFF
- | TRBJ1-5 | - | TRBV6-2/TRBV6-3 | TGTGCCAGCAGACCCCGAACTAGCAATCAGCCCCAGCATTTT | CASRPRTSNQPQHF
- | TRBJ1-2 | - | TRBV5-1 | TGCGCCAGCAGCTTGGGCATGCGGTCGAGCTATGGCTACACCTTC | CASSLGMRSSYGYTF
- | TRBJ1-1 | - | TRBV9 | TGTGCCAGCAGCGCCCATGGGGCCACTGAAGCTTTCTTT | CASSAHGATEAFF
- | TRBJ1-2 | TRBD1 | TRBV7-2 | TGTGCCAGCAGCTACGGACAGGGGGTAGTCGGCTACACCTTC | CASSYGQGVVGYTF
- | TRBJ2-2 | - | TRBV7-2 | TGTGCCAGCTGCCCGACTATGACAGTCACCGGGGAGCTGTTTTTT | CASCPTMTVTGELFF
- | TRBJ2-1 | - | TRBV12-3/TRBV12-4 | TGTGCCACCAAGGGTTCCTACAATGAGCAGTTCTTC | CATKGSYNEQFF
once | TRBJ1-3 | - | TRBV20-1 | TGCAGTGCTAGAGAAGTTATGGGGATAAACACCATATATTTT | CSAREVMGINTIYF
- | TRBJ2-6 | - | TRBV24-1 | TGTGCCACCAGTGATGAAGGGCTAGGGGCCAACGTCCTGACTTTC | CATSDEGLGANVLTF
- | TRBJ2-4 | TRBD2 | TRBV20-1 | TGCAGTCTTAGCGGGCCCAAAAACATTCAGTACTTC | CSLSGPKNIQYF
many | TRBJ2-3 | - | TRBV7-2 | TGTGCCAGCAGTTTGCGCGGGAACACAGATACGCAGTATTTT | CASSLRGNTDTQYF
few | TRBJ1-4 | - | TRBV20-1 | TGCAGTGCTAGAGATCAGCGTGGCAGGGCAAATGAAAAACTGTTTTTT | CSARDQRGRANEKLFF
few | TRBJ1-1 | - | TRBV15 | TGTGCCACCAGCAGAGGGGCCGGAATGAACACTGAAGCTTTCTTT | CATSRGAGMNTEAFF
- | TRBJ2-7 | TRBD2 | TRBV7-8 | TGTGCCAGCAGCTCTCTTCACTCGCTAGCGGGCTACGAGCAGTACTTC | CASSSLHSLAGYEQYF
few | TRBJ2-7 | - | TRBV7-9 | TGTGCCAGCAGCTTAGCGGGGCCGGGCGAGCAGTACTTC | CASSLAGPGEQYF
- | TRBJ2-1 | TRBD2 | TRBV20-1 | TGCAGTGCTAGCCGGTCGACTAGCGCCATTTACAATGAGCAGTTCTTC | CSASRSTSAIYNEQFF
- | TRBJ2-5 | TRBD1 | TRBV5-1 | TGCGCCAGCAGCTTGTCCCCGGGACAGGGAGAGACCCAGTACTTC | CASSLSPGQGETQYF
- | TRBJ1-5 | TRBD1 | TRBV2 | TGTGCCAGCAGTGAAGAGGGACAGGGGGCGATTCAGCCCCAGCATTTT | CASSEEGQGAIQPQHF
few | TRBJ2-1 | TRBD2 | TRBV4-3 | TGCGCCAGCAGCCAAGGGGTAGGCGGGGGGGCCTGGAATGAGCAGTTCTTC | CASSQGVGGGAWNEQFF
- | TRBJ2-5 | - | TRBV29-1 | TGCAGCGCAGTGGACAAAGAGACCCAGTACTTC | CSAVDKETQYF
- | TRBJ2-4 | - | TRBV7-9 | TGTGCCAGCAGCTTAGAGTTTCTACGGTACTTC | CASSLEFLRYF
- | TRBJ1-2 | - | TRBV20-1 | TGCAGTGCTAGGCCGATCATCGAACTGAGCGGAGACTATGGCTGCACCTTC | CSARPIIELSGDYGCTF
- | TRBJ2-5 | - | TRBV7-8 | TGTGCCAGCAGCTTAGCCGCTAGTAGGCGAGAGACCCAGTACTTC | CASSLAASRRETQYF
- | TRBJ2-5 | - | TRBV6-2/TRBV6-3 | TGTGCCAGCAGTTACTCAAGCGGGCGGAACCAAGAGACCCAGTACTTC | CASSYSSGRNQETQYF
few | TRBJ2-1 | - | TRBV12-3/TRBV12-4 | TGTGCCAGCAGTTTAATCCCCGGCAGGGAGGATTACAATGAGCAGTTCTTC | CASSLIPGREDYNEQFF
few | TRBJ2-3 | TRBD2 | TRBV3-1 | TGTGCCAGCAGCCAATGGGAGCTAGCGGACGGCACAGATACGCAGTATTTT | CASSQWELADGTDTQYF
- | TRBJ2-7 | - | TRBV20-1 | TGCAGTACTCGATCCAGACAGAGGGCCTACGAGCAGTACTTC | CSTRSRQRAYEQYF